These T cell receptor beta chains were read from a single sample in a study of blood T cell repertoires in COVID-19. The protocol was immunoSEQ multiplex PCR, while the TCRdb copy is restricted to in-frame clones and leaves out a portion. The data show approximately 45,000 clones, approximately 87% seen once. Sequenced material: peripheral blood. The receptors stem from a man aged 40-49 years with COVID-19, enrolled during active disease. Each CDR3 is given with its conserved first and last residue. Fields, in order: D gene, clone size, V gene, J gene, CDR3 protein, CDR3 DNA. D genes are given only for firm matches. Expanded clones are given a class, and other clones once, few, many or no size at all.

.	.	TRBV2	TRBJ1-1	CASSEEVGWGEGTEAFF	TGTGCCAGCAGTGAAGAGGTGGGTTGGGGGGAAGGCACTGAAGCTTTCTTT
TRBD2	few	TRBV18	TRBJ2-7	CASSPLTGLAGVPAPYEQYF	TGTGCCAGCTCACCGCTCACCGGACTAGCGGGAGTGCCGGCTCCCTACGAGCAGTACTTC
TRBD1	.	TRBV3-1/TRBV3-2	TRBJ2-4	CASSQFAGGAGAKNIQYF	TGTGCCAGCAGCCAATTTGCAGGGGGCGCGGGAGCCAAAAACATTCAGTACTTC
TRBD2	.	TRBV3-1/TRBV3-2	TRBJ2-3	CASSHTGGSVGHTQYF	TGTGCCAGCAGCCATACGGGCGGGAGCGTCGGCCATACGCAGTATTTT
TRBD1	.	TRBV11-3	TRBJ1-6	CASSARDRGIYKSPLHF	TGTGCCAGCAGCGCGAGGGACAGGGGTATATATAAATCACCCCTCCACTTT
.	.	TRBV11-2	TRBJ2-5	CASSLGPGMRETQYF	TGTGCCAGCAGCTTAGGACCGGGAATGAGAGAGACCCAGTACTTC
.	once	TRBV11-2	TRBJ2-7	CASSLEAGEGAYEQYF	TGTGCCAGCAGCTTAGAAGCAGGGGAGGGTGCCTACGAGCAGTACTTC
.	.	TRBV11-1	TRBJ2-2	CASSPEDTGELFF	TGTGCCAGCAGCCCCGAGGACACCGGGGAGCTGTTTTTT
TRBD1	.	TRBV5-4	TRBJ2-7	CASSLQGTSSYEQYF	TGTGCCAGCAGTTTACAGGGGACGAGCTCCTACGAGCAGTACTTC
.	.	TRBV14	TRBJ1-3	CASSQSGNTIYF	TGTGCCAGCAGCCAAAGCGGAAACACCATATATTTT
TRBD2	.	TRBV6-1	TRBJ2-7	CASSEFTGGQTRQYF	TGTGCCAGCAGTGAATTCACGGGGGGGCAAACTAGGCAGTACTTC
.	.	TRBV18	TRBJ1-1	CASSPRPIQGNTEAFF	TGTGCCAGCTCACCACGGCCCATACAGGGGAACACTGAAGCTTTCTTT
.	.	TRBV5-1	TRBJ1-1	CASSLDTGEITEAFF	TGCGCCAGCAGCTTGGATACAGGAGAAATCACTGAAGCTTTCTTT
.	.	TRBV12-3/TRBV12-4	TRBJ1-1	CASTQGGGTEAFF	TGTGCCAGCACCCAAGGCGGGGGGACTGAAGCTTTCTTT
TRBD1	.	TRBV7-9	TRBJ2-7	CASSARQGSEQYF	TGTGCCAGCAGCGCCCGACAGGGAAGCGAGCAGTACTTC
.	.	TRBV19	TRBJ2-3	CASSMNSYTDTQYF	TGTGCCAGTAGTATGAACTCCTACACAGATACGCAGTATTTT
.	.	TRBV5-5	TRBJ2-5	CASSLSIQTSGKETQYF	TGTGCCAGCAGCTTGTCCATCCAGACTAGTGGAAAAGAGACCCAGTACTTC
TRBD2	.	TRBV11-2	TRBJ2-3	CASSSPTSGRVPDTQYF	TGTGCCAGCAGCTCACCGACTAGCGGGAGGGTTCCAGATACGCAGTATTTT
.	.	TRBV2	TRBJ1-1	CASSAQGRNTEAFF	TGTGCCAGCAGTGCCCAGGGGAGGAACACTGAAGCTTTCTTT
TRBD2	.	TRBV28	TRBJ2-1	CASSSLAAAVHEQFF	TGTGCCAGCAGTTCACTAGCGGCCGCCGTGCATGAGCAGTTCTTC
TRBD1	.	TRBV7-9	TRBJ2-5	CASSLAAGGRETQYF	TGTGCCAGCAGCTTAGCGGCAGGGGGCAGAGAGACCCAGTACTTC
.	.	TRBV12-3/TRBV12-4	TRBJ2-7	CASSPDSYEQYF	TGTGCCAGCAGCCCCGACAGCTACGAGCAGTACTTC
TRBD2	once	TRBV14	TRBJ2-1	CASSLRLAGSNEQFF	TGTGCCAGCAGCCTTCGACTAGCGGGGTCCAATGAGCAGTTCTTC
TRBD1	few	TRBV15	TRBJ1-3	CATSKDRGIGNTIYF	TGTGCCACCAGCAAGGACAGGGGAATAGGAAACACCATATATTTT
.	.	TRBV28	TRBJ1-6	CASWTGNSPLHF	TGTGCCTCCTGGACGGGAAATTCACCCCTCCACTTT
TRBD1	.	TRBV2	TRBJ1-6	CASSATGEASPLHF	TGTGCCAGCAGTGCGACAGGGGAAGCTTCACCCCTCCACTTT
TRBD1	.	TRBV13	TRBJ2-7	CASSRGRTGDYEQYF	TGTGCCAGCAGCCGGGGACGGACAGGGGACTACGAGCAGTACTTC
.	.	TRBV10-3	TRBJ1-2	CAISAERDRPYGYTF	TGTGCCATCAGTGCAGAGCGAGACAGGCCCTATGGCTACACCTTC
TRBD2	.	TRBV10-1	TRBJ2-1	CASSSGTTNTPYNEQFF	TGCGCCAGCAGTTCGGGGACTACAAACACCCCCTACAATGAGCAGTTCTTC
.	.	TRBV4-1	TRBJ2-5	CASSQEWTLGETQYF	TGCGCCAGCAGCCAAGAATGGACACTCGGAGAGACCCAGTACTTC
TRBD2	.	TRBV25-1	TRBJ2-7	CASSPGTSGYEQYF	TGTGCCAGCAGTCCCGGGACTAGCGGCTACGAGCAGTACTTC
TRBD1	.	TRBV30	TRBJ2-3	CAWNTGASGDTQYF	TGTGCCTGGAATACAGGGGCGAGTGGAGATACGCAGTATTTT
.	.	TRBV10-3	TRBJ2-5	CAISDHGGQETQYF	TGTGCCATCAGTGACCACGGGGGTCAAGAGACCCAGTACTTC
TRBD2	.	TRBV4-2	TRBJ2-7	CASSQTLGTMSDEQYF	TGTGCCAGCAGCCAAACCCTCGGGACTATGTCGGACGAGCAGTACTTC
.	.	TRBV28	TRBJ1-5	CASSLSGEGQPQHF	TGTGCCAGCAGTTTATCCGGAGAGGGTCAGCCCCAGCATTTT
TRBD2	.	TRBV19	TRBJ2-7	CASSTSGGSEQYF	TGTGCCAGCAGTACAAGCGGGGGGTCCGAGCAGTACTTC
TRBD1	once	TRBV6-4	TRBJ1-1	CASSEGTGEWNTEAFF	TGTGCCAGCAGTGAAGGGACAGGGGAATGGAACACTGAAGCTTTCTTT
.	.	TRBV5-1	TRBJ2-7	CASSGGGGSYEQYF	TGCGCCAGCAGTGGAGGGGGCGGCTCCTACGAGCAGTACTTC
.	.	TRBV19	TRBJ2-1	CASSIDHYPAYNEQFF	TGTGCCAGTAGTATAGATCATTACCCGGCCTACAATGAGCAGTTCTTC
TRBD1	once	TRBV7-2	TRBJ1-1	CASSNPTGGGYTEAFF	TGTGCCAGCAGCAATCCTACAGGGGGCGGCTACACTGAAGCTTTCTTT
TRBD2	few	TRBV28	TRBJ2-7	CASSPAGVVSYEQYF	TGTGCCAGCAGTCCCGCGGGAGTCGTCTCCTACGAGCAGTACTTC
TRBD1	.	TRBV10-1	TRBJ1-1	CASSEGGQGYTEAFF	TGCGCCAGCAGTGAGGGGGGACAGGGATACACTGAAGCTTTCTTT
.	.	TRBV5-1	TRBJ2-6	CASSIWSPVSSGANVLTF	TGCGCCAGCAGCATCTGGAGCCCAGTAAGCTCTGGGGCCAACGTCCTGACTTTC
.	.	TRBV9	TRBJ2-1	CASSVPAGGPSSYNEQFF	TGTGCCAGCAGCGTACCCGCGGGCGGGCCGAGCTCCTACAATGAGCAGTTCTTC
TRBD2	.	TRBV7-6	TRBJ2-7	CASSLEPPLAGGLSYEQYF	TGTGCCAGCAGCTTAGAACCACCGCTAGCGGGGGGCCTCTCCTACGAGCAGTACTTC